These T cell receptor beta chains were read from a single sample in a study of molecular identifiers for immune sequencing clone quantification. One entry per CDR3 protein results from TCRdb running MiXCR on the PCR reads. The table records 490,000 or so distinct CDR3 sequences, around 23% of them present only once. The sample comprised naive CD8+ T cells from blood, with Jurkat cell RNA spiked in. The source of these receptors is a human donor in good health. Some libraries in this study had Jurkat cell RNA spiked in. Each CDR3 is given with its conserved first and last residue. Fields, in order: J gene, clone size, V gene, D gene, CDR3 DNA, CDR3 protein. The D gene is left open where the match is weak. Some rows have no size entry. The others give once, few or many, or a class for an expanded clone.

j_call: TRBJ2-7
clone_size: many
v_call: TRBV3-1
d_call: .
cdr3_nt: TGTGCCAGTCAGGGGCCCCACTACGAGCAGTACTTC
cdr3_aa: CASQGPHYEQYF

j_call: TRBJ2-7
clone_size: few
v_call: TRBV4-1
d_call: .
cdr3_nt: TGCGCCAGCAGCCAAGGAGGGGCTGGAAACCCCTACGAGCAGTACTTC
cdr3_aa: CASSQGGAGNPYEQYF

j_call: TRBJ2-5
clone_size: .
v_call: TRBV13
d_call: .
cdr3_nt: TGTGCCAGCAGCTTGTTCCTAGCAGGGAACCCCCAAGAGACCCAGTACTTC
cdr3_aa: CASSLFLAGNPQETQYF

j_call: TRBJ1-4
clone_size: few
v_call: TRBV20-1
d_call: .
cdr3_nt: TGCACCTGGGGGCCGGAAGATGAAAAACTGTTTTTT
cdr3_aa: CTWGPEDEKLFF

j_call: TRBJ1-1
clone_size: .
v_call: TRBV4-1
d_call: TRBD1
cdr3_nt: TGCGCCCGCAGCCAGAGGGCCTGGGACAGGGGGTACACTGAAGCTTTCTTT
cdr3_aa: CARSQRAWDRGYTEAFF

j_call: TRBJ2-7
clone_size: few
v_call: TRBV4-1
d_call: .
cdr3_nt: TGCGCCAGCAGCCAAGATGTCGGGAAAGGAGGACAGGAGCAGTACTTC
cdr3_aa: CASSQDVGKGGQEQYF

j_call: TRBJ2-5
clone_size: .
v_call: TRBV13
d_call: .
cdr3_nt: TGTGCCAGCAGCAAGACCCAGGGGTTGGAGACCCAGTACTTC
cdr3_aa: CASSKTQGLETQYF

j_call: TRBJ2-1
clone_size: few
v_call: TRBV18
d_call: TRBD2
cdr3_nt: TGTGCCAGCTTGACTAGCGCCAATGAGCAGTTCTTC
cdr3_aa: CASLTSANEQFF

j_call: TRBJ2-1
clone_size: few
v_call: TRBV6-2/TRBV6-3
d_call: .
cdr3_nt: TGTGCCAGCAGTTATATGGTCGGGGGGCGTTTGGGGTCCTACAATGAGCAGTTCTTC
cdr3_aa: CASSYMVGGRLGSYNEQFF

j_call: TRBJ2-7
clone_size: .
v_call: TRBV6-1
d_call: .
cdr3_nt: TGTGCCAGCAGTGAAGACGCGGGGGCCCCCTACGAGCAGAACTTC
cdr3_aa: CASSEDAGAPYEQNF

j_call: TRBJ1-4
clone_size: .
v_call: TRBV19
d_call: .
cdr3_nt: TGTGCCAGTCCAATAGTAGGGGCGTTTGGCGAAAAACTGTTTTTT
cdr3_aa: CASPIVGAFGEKLFF

j_call: TRBJ2-5
clone_size: few
v_call: TRBV30
d_call: TRBD1
cdr3_nt: TGTGCCTGGACCCGCAGGGGGTTTGAGACCCAGTACTTC
cdr3_aa: CAWTRRGFETQYF

j_call: TRBJ2-3
clone_size: .
v_call: TRBV10-3
d_call: .
cdr3_nt: TGTGCCATCAGTGAGTCTGGCCGCACAGATACGCAGTATTTT
cdr3_aa: CAISESGRTDTQYF

j_call: TRBJ1-3
clone_size: many
v_call: TRBV7-9
d_call: .
cdr3_nt: TGTGCCAGCAGCTTTGACACCGGAAACACCATATATTTT
cdr3_aa: CASSFDTGNTIYF

j_call: TRBJ2-7
clone_size: .
v_call: TRBV4-2
d_call: .
cdr3_nt: TGTGCCAGCAGCCAAGATCTCGTGGGGGCCTCGGGCGAGCAGTACTTC
cdr3_aa: CASSQDLVGASGEQYF

j_call: TRBJ2-7
clone_size: few
v_call: TRBV30
d_call: .
cdr3_nt: TGTGCCTGGACCGAGGGGTCCACCTACGAGCAGTACTTC
cdr3_aa: CAWTEGSTYEQYF

j_call: TRBJ1-1
clone_size: .
v_call: TRBV19
d_call: TRBD1
cdr3_nt: TGTGCCAGTAGTATCGGGACAGACCACACTGAAGCTTTCTTT
cdr3_aa: CASSIGTDHTEAFF

j_call: TRBJ2-6
clone_size: few
v_call: TRBV2
d_call: .
cdr3_nt: TGTGCCACCACGATAGACCTCTCTGGGGCCAACGTCCTGACTTTC
cdr3_aa: CATTIDLSGANVLTF

j_call: TRBJ2-3
clone_size: many
v_call: TRBV7-3
d_call: .
cdr3_nt: TGTGCCAGCAGCTTAATAGGCGGAAACACAGATACGCAGTATTTT
cdr3_aa: CASSLIGGNTDTQYF

j_call: TRBJ2-7
clone_size: .
v_call: TRBV29-1
d_call: .
cdr3_nt: TGCAGCGTTGAGATACTCTCCGAGCAGTACTTC
cdr3_aa: CSVEILSEQYF

j_call: TRBJ1-4
clone_size: few
v_call: TRBV9
d_call: .
cdr3_nt: TGTGCCAGCAGCGTAGGTTTGGGCGAAAAACTGTTTTTT
cdr3_aa: CASSVGLGEKLFF

j_call: TRBJ2-7
clone_size: .
v_call: TRBV11-2
d_call: .
cdr3_nt: TGTGCCAGCAGTATTTACGGGGACGAGCAGTACTTC
cdr3_aa: CASSIYGDEQYF

j_call: TRBJ2-7
clone_size: many
v_call: TRBV5-1
d_call: TRBD1
cdr3_nt: TGCGCCAGCAGGCCGACAGGGCTCTACGAGCAGTACTTC
cdr3_aa: CASRPTGLYEQYF

j_call: TRBJ2-3
clone_size: .
v_call: TRBV6-1
d_call: TRBD1
cdr3_nt: TGTGCCAGCAGGGACAGGGAAGTCACAGATACGCAGTATTTT
cdr3_aa: CASRDREVTDTQYF

j_call: TRBJ2-7
clone_size: .
v_call: TRBV3-1
d_call: .
cdr3_nt: TGTGCCAGCAGCCAAGAATTTGTCATAGACGGGGAGCAGTACTTC
cdr3_aa: CASSQEFVIDGEQYF

j_call: TRBJ2-5
clone_size: many
v_call: TRBV29-1
d_call: .
cdr3_nt: TGCAGCGTTGACCAACAAGAGACCCAGTACTTC
cdr3_aa: CSVDQQETQYF

j_call: TRBJ2-7
clone_size: .
v_call: TRBV10-1
d_call: .
cdr3_nt: TGCACCAGCAGCTCCGAGTCCCAGGGCAACGAGCAGTACTTC
cdr3_aa: CTSSSESQGNEQYF

j_call: TRBJ2-7
clone_size: .
v_call: TRBV20-1
d_call: TRBD2
cdr3_nt: TGCAGTGCTAGAGATCAGGGTGTAGCGGGAAGGGGTGAGCAGTACTTC
cdr3_aa: CSARDQGVAGRGEQYF

j_call: TRBJ1-2
clone_size: few
v_call: TRBV6-5
d_call: TRBD1
cdr3_nt: TGTGCCAGCAGTTACACCCCCACAGGGGCTGCTAACTATGGCTACACCTTC
cdr3_aa: CASSYTPTGAANYGYTF

j_call: TRBJ2-5
clone_size: few
v_call: TRBV20-1
d_call: TRBD2
cdr3_nt: TGCAGTGCTAGAGATGAAGCTAGCGGGAGAGAGACCCAGTACTTC
cdr3_aa: CSARDEASGRETQYF

j_call: TRBJ1-3
clone_size: .
v_call: TRBV6-5
d_call: .
cdr3_nt: TGTGCCAGCAGTTACGCGGACCCTCTCTCTGGAAACACCATATATTTT
cdr3_aa: CASSYADPLSGNTIYF

j_call: TRBJ2-1
clone_size: few
v_call: TRBV11-2
d_call: .
cdr3_nt: TGTGCCAGCAGCGGGGGCAGGGTCTCCTACAATGAGCAGTTCTTC
cdr3_aa: CASSGGRVSYNEQFF

j_call: TRBJ2-3
clone_size: many
v_call: TRBV12-3/TRBV12-4
d_call: TRBD2
cdr3_nt: TGTGCCAGCAGTTTAGCCGGACTAGAGTTCGGCGATACGCAGTATTTT
cdr3_aa: CASSLAGLEFGDTQYF

j_call: TRBJ1-5
clone_size: few
v_call: TRBV12-3/TRBV12-4
d_call: .
cdr3_nt: TGTGCCAGCAGTCATGTTTCTTACGATAGCAATCAGCCCCAGCATTTT
cdr3_aa: CASSHVSYDSNQPQHF

j_call: TRBJ2-3
clone_size: few
v_call: TRBV19
d_call: TRBD2
cdr3_nt: TGTGCCAGTACTTGGACTAGCGGGGGCACAGATACGCAGTATTTT
cdr3_aa: CASTWTSGGTDTQYF

j_call: TRBJ1-1
clone_size: few
v_call: TRBV19
d_call: TRBD1
cdr3_nt: TGTGCCAGTAGTTTCCCGGGACAGGGGCTCCGGGGCACTGAAGCTTTCTTT
cdr3_aa: CASSFPGQGLRGTEAFF

j_call: TRBJ1-1
clone_size: .
v_call: TRBV24-1
d_call: .
cdr3_nt: TGTGCCACCAGTGATTTTGGAAACACTGAAGCTTTCTTT
cdr3_aa: CATSDFGNTEAFF

j_call: TRBJ2-1
clone_size: .
v_call: TRBV7-2
d_call: .
cdr3_nt: TGTGCCAGCAGAACCCTAGTTTACAATGAGCAGTTCTTC
cdr3_aa: CASRTLVYNEQFF

j_call: TRBJ1-5
clone_size: few
v_call: TRBV7-6
d_call: .
cdr3_nt: TGTGCCAGCAGCTTAGAAGACGGGCAGCAGCATTTT
cdr3_aa: CASSLEDGQQHF

j_call: TRBJ2-3
clone_size: .
v_call: TRBV2
d_call: .
cdr3_nt: TGTGCCAGCAGTGCCTCGAAAGATTACACAGATACGCAGTATTTT
cdr3_aa: CASSASKDYTDTQYF

j_call: TRBJ2-5
clone_size: .
v_call: TRBV18
d_call: .
cdr3_nt: TGTGCCAGCTCAGAACCGGGACAAGAACTCCGCCGGGCACAAGAGACCCAGTACTTC
cdr3_aa: CASSEPGQELRRAQETQYF

j_call: TRBJ2-7
clone_size: .
v_call: TRBV12-3/TRBV12-4
d_call: TRBD2
cdr3_nt: TGTGCCAGCAGTCGCAGCGGGGGGGGACGACATGGTGCCTACGAGCAGTACTTC
cdr3_aa: CASSRSGGGRHGAYEQYF

j_call: TRBJ2-7
clone_size: .
v_call: TRBV7-9
d_call: TRBD1
cdr3_nt: TGTGCCAGCAGCCTAAACCCAGGCGACAGGGAGCACTCCTACGAGCAGTACTTC
cdr3_aa: CASSLNPGDREHSYEQYF

j_call: TRBJ2-7
clone_size: .
v_call: TRBV7-6
d_call: .
cdr3_nt: TGTGCCAGCAGCTTAGCGCTAGGGGGGACCTACGAGCAGTACTTC
cdr3_aa: CASSLALGGTYEQYF

j_call: TRBJ2-5
clone_size: .
v_call: TRBV3-1
d_call: .
cdr3_nt: TGTGCCTGCAGCCATTCGGAGAGGTACCAAGAGACCCAGTACTTC
cdr3_aa: CACSHSERYQETQYF

j_call: TRBJ2-3
clone_size: many
v_call: TRBV24-1
d_call: TRBD1
cdr3_nt: TGTGCCACCAGTGAAGGGACAGGGGAAGATACGCAGTATTTT
cdr3_aa: CATSEGTGEDTQYF